Below, one T cell receptor (beta chain) is given with its context. What it recognizes is unknown. The sample belongs to a study of shared clonotypes between healthy human individuals. The study, taken as a whole, reports: Sampling included only blood; tissue repertoires likely differ.

Genomic DNA per cell subset filled all wells of several immunoSEQ plates. Here immunoSEQ multiplex PCR was the method, and the copy in TCRdb shows in-frame clones only, minus some. The table lists 2 million to 2.5 million clones, over 85% of them singletons, with 0.3% to 0.4% in the top ten. Both subsets, CD45RA+ naive and CD45RA-negative memory, were split from the CD4+ cells. Deletions cut 0 bases from V and 7 bases from J, with 9 bases between. The CDR3 is 14 amino acids. Per the germline V gene, CDR1 is MGHRA and CDR2 is YSYEKL. The sequence came from a man younger than 30 in good health. Some clones in this sample may be carry-over from other donors' samples. The chain is built from TRBV4-1 and TRBJ1-4; the D is unclear. Sequencing used naive CD4+ T cells from PBMCs. Subset specified: CD45RA+ positively selected. The CDR3 coding sequence is TGCGCCAGCAGCCAAGATCTGACCATTGAAAAACTGTTTTTT. It codes for CASSQDLTIEKLFF.